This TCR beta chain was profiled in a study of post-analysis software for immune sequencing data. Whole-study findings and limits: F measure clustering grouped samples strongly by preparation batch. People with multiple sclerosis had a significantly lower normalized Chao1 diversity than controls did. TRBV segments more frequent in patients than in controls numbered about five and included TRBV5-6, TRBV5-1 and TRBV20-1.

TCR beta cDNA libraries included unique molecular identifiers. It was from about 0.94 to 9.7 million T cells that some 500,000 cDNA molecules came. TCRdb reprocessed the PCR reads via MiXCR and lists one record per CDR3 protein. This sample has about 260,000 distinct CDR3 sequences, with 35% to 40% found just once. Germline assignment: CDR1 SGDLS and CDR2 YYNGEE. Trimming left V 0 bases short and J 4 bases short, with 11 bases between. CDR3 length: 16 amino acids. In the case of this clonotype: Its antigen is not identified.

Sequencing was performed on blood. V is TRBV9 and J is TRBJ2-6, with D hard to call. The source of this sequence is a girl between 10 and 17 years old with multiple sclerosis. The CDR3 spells CASSVAQGSGANVLTF. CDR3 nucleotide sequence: TGTGCCAGCAGCGTAGCTCAAGGCTCGGGGGCCAACGTCCTGACTTTC. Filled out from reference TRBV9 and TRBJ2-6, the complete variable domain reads DSGVTQTPKHLITATGQRVTLRCSPRSGDLSVYWYQQSLDQGLQFLIQYYNGEERAKGNILERFSAQQFPDLHSELNLSSLELGDSALYFCASSVAQGSGANVLTFGAGSRLTVL.